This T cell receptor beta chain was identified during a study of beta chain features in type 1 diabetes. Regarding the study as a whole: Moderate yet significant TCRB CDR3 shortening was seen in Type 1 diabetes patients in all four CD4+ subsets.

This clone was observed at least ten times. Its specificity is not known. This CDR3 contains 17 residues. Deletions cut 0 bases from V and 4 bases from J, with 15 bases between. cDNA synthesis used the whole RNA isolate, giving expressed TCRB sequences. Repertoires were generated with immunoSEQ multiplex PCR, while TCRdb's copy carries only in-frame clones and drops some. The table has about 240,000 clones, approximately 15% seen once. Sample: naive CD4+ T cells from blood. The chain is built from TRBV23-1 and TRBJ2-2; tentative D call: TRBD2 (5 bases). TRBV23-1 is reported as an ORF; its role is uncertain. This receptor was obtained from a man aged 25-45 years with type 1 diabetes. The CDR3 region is CASSQSEAGSITGELFF. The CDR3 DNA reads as TGCGCCAGCAGTCAATCGGAGGCAGGCAGCATCACCGGGGAGCTGTTTTTT.